These 27 T cell receptor beta chains were all obtained from the same sample, sequenced in a study of shared clonotypes between healthy human individuals. Clones were sequenced by immunoSEQ multiplex PCR, and TCRdb holds only the in-frame ones, with some missing. The sample contains around 700,000 clones, about three quarters of which appear only once. Sequenced material: memory CD4+ T cells sorted from blood. The sample's subset: CD45RA-negative fraction. The receptors stem from a woman under 40 in good health.

This clone came up many times. V usage is TRBV2 and J usage is TRBJ2-3; D unclear. The CDR3 totals 13 residues. The V gene lost 7 bases and the J gene lost 1 base, with 9 bases spanning the gap. In germline, CDR1 is SNHLY, CDR2 FYNNEI. The CDR3 reads CASTGSRTDTQYF. DNA of the CDR3: TGTGCCAGCACCGGCAGCCGCACAGATACGCAGTATTTT.

V usage is TRBV4-2 and J usage is TRBJ1-1; D is uncertain. The CDR3 extends over 14 amino acids. V lost 2 bases, J lost 8 bases, and 15 bases lay in between. CDR1 and CDR2 from the germline V gene are LGHNA and YNFKEQ. The CDR3 sequence is CASSQTVPDPEAFF. The CDR3 bases are TGTGCCAGCAGCCAAACTGTTCCGGACCCCGAAGCTTTCTTT.

The rearrangement links TRBV29-1 to TRBJ1-4, with D possibly matching TRBD1 (5 bases). CDR1 and CDR2 from the germline V gene are SQVTM and ANQGSEA. CDR3 length: 14 amino acids. V was pared by 4 bases and J by 2 bases, with 11 bases between. The CDR3 region has the DNA TGCAGCGTTGCAGGCGGGGGGACTAATGAAAAACTGTTTTTT. It is translated as CSVAGGGTNEKLFF.

This chain uses TRBV6-5 with TRBJ1-2, with 10 nucleotides matching TRBD1. The CDR3 is 14 residues long. Unmatched junction bases numbered 3, after V lost 4 bases and J lost 4 bases. The germline gives CDR1 MNHEY, CDR2 SVGAGI. CDR3 DNA: TGTGCCAGCAGTTGGACAGGGGGAAGCTATGGCTACACCTTC. Residues: CASSWTGGSYGYTF.

V is TRBV2 and J is TRBJ2-5; a weak D match, TRBD1 (6 bases). Per germline, CDR1 SNHLY and CDR2 FYNNEI. V lost 5 bases, J lost 3 bases, and 13 bases lay in between. The CDR3 has 14 residues. CDR3 residues: CASSWTVGKETQYF. CDR3 in DNA: TGTGCCAGCAGTTGGACAGTAGGGAAAGAGACCCAGTACTTC.

This clone was seen more than once but under ten times. The V and J genes are TRBV29-1 and TRBJ2-1; 9 positions agree with TRBD1. The V gene's germline CDR1 is SQVTM and CDR2 ANQGSEA. V shed 6 bases and J 7 bases; nucleotides not matched to a gene: 7. The CDR3 has 13 amino acids. CDR3 DNA sequence: TGCAGCGTGACCGGGACAGGGCGGAATGAGCAGTTCTTC. Translating gives CSVTGTGRNEQFF.

The CDR3 loop is CASAGVNQPQHF. CDR3 sequence (DNA): TGTGCCAGCGCCGGGGTAAATCAGCCCCAGCATTTT. The V and J genes are TRBV27 and TRBJ1-5; no clear D. V lost 8 bases and J lost 4, with 9 bases in between. This CDR3 spans 12 amino acids. Germline CDR1 reads MNHEY; CDR2 reads SMNVEV (reference sequence).

The V gene is TRBV28, the J gene TRBJ1-5, with TRBD1 matching 9 bases. Losses at the gene ends were 5 bases for V and 3 bases for J; bases not matched to a gene: 5. Germline values: CDR1 MDHEN, CDR2 SYDVKM. The CDR3 covers 15 residues. CDR3 loop: CASSPGTGNNQPQHF. CDR3 in DNA: TGTGCCAGCAGTCCCGGGACAGGGAACAATCAGCCCCAGCATTTT.

The chain recombines TRBV5-1 with TRBJ2-2; the D gene is possibly TRBD1 (5 bases). The CDR3 consists of 12 residues. The germline CDR1 and CDR2 sequences are SGHRS and YFSETQ. V was cut by 4 bases and J by 6 bases, with 7 bases left in between. The CDR3 DNA is TGCGCCAGCAGCAGGGGCCCCGGGGAGCTGTTTTTT. As protein: CASSRGPGELFF.

The chain recombines TRBV29-1 with TRBJ2-3; D is perhaps TRBD2 (6 bases). The CDR3 has 12 amino acids. Germline values: CDR1 SQVTM, CDR2 ANQGSEA. The ends were cut back, 3 bases at V and 5 bases at J, with 9 bases in the middle. CDR3 sequence: CSVDGGLDTQYF. CDR3 coding DNA: TGCAGCGTTGACGGAGGGTTAGATACGCAGTATTTT.

The chain has TRBV7-3 and TRBJ2-1, with a possible D match to TRBD2 (5 bases). With 2 bases removed from V and 3 bases from J, the gap between germline ends came to 8 bases. Germline V gene sequence: CDR1 SGHTA, CDR2 FQGTGA. CDR3 size: 14 residues. CDR3 region: CASSLEGNYNEQFF. The CDR3 DNA reads as TGTGCCAGCAGCTTAGAGGGTAACTACAATGAGCAGTTCTTC. Variable domain in full (rest from reference TRBV7-3 and TRBJ2-1): GAGVSQTPSNKVTEKGKYVELRCDPISGHTALYWYRQSLGQGPEFLIYFQGTGAADDSGLPNDRFFAVRPEGSVSTLKIQRTERGDSAVYLCASSLEGNYNEQFFGPGTRLTVL.

At least ten counts were recorded for this clone. The chain has TRBV27 and TRBJ1-2, with D hard to call. CDR3 size: 14 residues. Trimming took 8 bases from V and 5 from J, leaving 18 bases between them. Germline CDR1 reads MNHEY; CDR2 reads SMNVEV (reference sequence). CDR3 amino acids: CASRPWEKIYGYTF. For the CDR3, the DNA is TGTGCCAGCCGCCCGTGGGAGAAGATTTATGGCTACACCTTC.

The chain uses TRBV7-2 and TRBJ2-3; unclear D gene. The CDR3 loop spans 15 amino acids. The ends were cut back, 2 bases at V and 2 bases at J, with 11 bases in the middle. The V gene's germline CDR1 is SGHTA and CDR2 FQGNSA. The CDR3 region has the DNA TGTGCCAGCAGCTTAACCCCTGTTAACACAGATACGCAGTATTTT. Amino acid sequence: CASSLTPVNTDTQYF.

The genes are TRBV10-1 and TRBJ1-1; TRBD1 agrees at 7 bases. The V and J ends lost 6 bases and 7 bases, in that order; junction bases with no gene match: 11. CDR3 length: 14 residues. Germline-derived CDR1 and CDR2 are WNHNN and SYGVQD (reference sequence). CDR3 coding DNA: TGCGCCAGCAGAACCGGGAGACAGGGTGATGAAGCTTTCTTT. Its translation: CASRTGRQGDEAFF.

The chain recombines TRBV19 with TRBJ1-5; tentative D call: TRBD1 (5 bases). Trimming pared 7 bases from V and 5 bases from J, leaving 15 bases between. CDR1 LNHDA and CDR2 SQIVND come from the germline V gene (reference sequence). The CDR3 contains 14 residues. The CDR3 loop is CASKPGTPYQPQHF. DNA of the CDR3: TGTGCCAGTAAGCCAGGGACGCCCTATCAGCCCCAGCATTTT.

This clone showed up just a few times. The CDR3 is CASSIQGGGTEAFF. The CDR3 region has the DNA TGTGCCAGCAGCATTCAAGGGGGTGGCACTGAAGCTTTCTTT. The gene calls are TRBV7-9 and TRBJ1-1, with D possibly TRBD1 on 6 matching bases. The V gene's germline CDR1 is SEHNR and CDR2 FQNEAQ (reference sequence). With 5 bases removed from V and 4 bases from J, the gap between germline ends came to 14 bases. The CDR3 is made up of 14 amino acids.

The chain combines TRBV10-3 with TRBJ1-2; 10 bases align to TRBD1. The CDR3 spans 13 residues. V dropped 6 bases and J dropped 3; count of bases not matched to a gene: 1. Germline assignment: CDR1 ENHRY and CDR2 SYGVKD. The CDR3 DNA is TGTGCCATCAGGGGGACAGGGGACTATGGCTACACCTTC. It encodes CAIRGTGDYGYTF.

The V gene is TRBV28, the J gene TRBJ1-5, with D uncertain. Trimming left V 3 bases short and J 5 bases short, with 8 bases between. The CDR3 extends over 13 amino acids. CDR1 is MDHEN, CDR2 SYDVKM, per germline. The chain's CDR3 is CASSFMLDQPQHF. For the CDR3, the DNA is TGTGCCAGCAGTTTTATGCTCGATCAGCCCCAGCATTTT.

The chain carries TRBV5-1 and TRBJ1-2; D may be TRBD1 (6 bases). The CDR3 is 14 residues long. The V end lost 7 bases, the J end lost 2 bases, and 15 bases lay between the germline ends. From germline, CDR1 is SGHRS and CDR2 YFSETQ. CDR3 nucleotides: TGCGCCAGCGGGCCTGGTGACAGGAACTATGGCTACACCTTC. Translated: CASGPGDRNYGYTF.

The rearrangement joins TRBV6-1 to TRBJ2-1; no definite D call. This CDR3 comprises 15 residues. Trimming removed 7 bases at V and 0 bases at J, with 13 bases between. Germline CDR1 reads MNHNS; CDR2 reads SASEGT. In nucleotides, the CDR3 is TGTGCCAGCAATATCCCACGTAGCTCCTACAATGAGCAGTTCTTC. It is translated as CASNIPRSSYNEQFF.

This chain uses TRBV30 with TRBJ2-7; 7 bases align to TRBD1. J lost 6 bases, V lost 5 bases, and 7 bases had no gene match. The CDR3 spans 12 residues. Germline CDR1 GTSNPN, CDR2 SVGIG (reference sequence). The chain's CDR3 is CAWDKTGFEQYF. The CDR3 DNA reads TGTGCCTGGGATAAGACAGGGTTCGAGCAGTACTTC.

This rearrangement joins TRBV19 to TRBJ1-5; 9 positions match TRBD1. The CDR3 covers 13 residues. After removal of 7 bases from V and 7 bases from J, the junction contained 5 bases not matched to a gene. Germline loops: CDR1 LNHDA, CDR2 SQIVND (reference sequence). Written as DNA, the CDR3 is TGTGCCAGTATGGACAGGGGCGACCAGCCCCAGCATTTT. Protein sequence: CASMDRGDQPQHF. The full variable domain, rest sourced from reference TRBV19 and TRBJ1-5, is DGGITQSPKYLFRKEGQNVTLSCEQNLNHDAMYWYRQDPGQGLRLIYYSQIVNDFQKGDIAEGYSVSREKKESFPLTVTSAQKNPTAFYLCASMDRGDQPQHFGDGTRLSIL.

This chain uses TRBV2 with TRBJ2-2; TRBD1 might be the D (6 bases). The CDR3 length is 14 residues. V was clipped by 2 bases and J by 5 bases, with 9 bases between them. The V gene's germline CDR1 is SNHLY and CDR2 FYNNEI. CDR3 bases: TGTGCCAGCAGTGAATTCCAGGGGACCGGGGAGCTGTTTTTT. Its translation is CASSEFQGTGELFF.

The genes are TRBV2 and TRBJ2-5; 10 positions agree with TRBD2. In germline, CDR1 is SNHLY, CDR2 FYNNEI. The CDR3 has 14 residues. V gave up 6 bases and J gave up 5 bases; unmatched junction bases: 6. The DNA for the CDR3 is TGTGCCAGCAGCCCTCTAGCGGGAGTGGAGACCCAGTACTTC. Its translation is CASSPLAGVETQYF.

Ten or more counts support this clone. The V and J genes are TRBV7-8 and TRBJ2-5; tentatively, D is TRBD1 or TRBD2 (5 bases each). This CDR3 has 20 amino acids. V dropped 0 bases and J dropped 1 base, with 24 bases sitting between them. Germline CDR1 SGHVS, CDR2 FQNEAQ. Written as DNA, the CDR3 is TGTGCCAGCAGCTTAGCGCGGTGGTCGGGGCAGGGAGTTGTCCAAGAGACCCAGTACTTC. Translating it yields CASSLARWSGQGVVQETQYF.

V usage is TRBV5-1 and J usage is TRBJ1-1, with unresolved D. Germline values: CDR1 SGHRS, CDR2 YFSETQ. The V end lost 1 base, the J end lost 2 bases, and 9 bases lay between the germline ends. The CDR3 sequence is 14 residues long. CDR3 residues: CASSLSGRNTEAFF. For the CDR3, the DNA is TGCGCCAGCAGCTTGTCAGGTCGTAACACTGAAGCTTTCTTT.

The chain uses TRBV25-1 and TRBJ1-2; no clear D. V lost 1 base and J 2 bases, leaving 8 bases between the germline ends. The CDR3 has 14 residues. Germline-derived CDR1 and CDR2 are MGHDK and SYGVNS. CDR3 amino acids: CASSELTGNYGYTF. The CDR3 region has the DNA TGTGCCAGCAGTGAATTAACGGGGAACTATGGCTACACCTTC.